The 2 T cell receptor beta chains given below trace back to one sample, sequenced in a study of T cell responses to AZD1222 COVID-19 vaccine. Method: immunoSEQ multiplex PCR; TCRdb's copy keeps in-frame clones and lacks some. Altogether over 150,000 clones are present, roughly nine tenths being singletons, with the ten largest covering 15% to 20%. The sample here was peripheral blood, taken on day 0 of AZD1222 vaccination. The receptors stem from an adult in good health.

The V call is TRBV9, the J call TRBJ2-7, with D unresolved. Deletions cut 0 bases from V and 2 bases from J, with 9 bases between. Germline lookup yields CDR1 SGDLS and CDR2 YYNGEE. The CDR3 consists of 14 residues. The CDR3: CASSVGVSTYEQYF. CDR3 bases: TGTGCCAGCAGCGTAGGAGTCAGCACCTACGAGCAGTACTTC.

This chain connects TRBV5-6 to TRBJ2-5, with TRBD2 identical over 7 bases. The CDR3 is 15 residues long. The J segment lost 5 bases and the V segment lost 4 bases, leaving 11 bases of the junction unmatched. From germline, CDR1 is SGHDT and CDR2 YYEEEE. CDR3 amino acids: CASSPGTNFVETQYF. The CDR3 DNA follows: TGTGCCAGCAGCCCGGGGACTAATTTCGTTGAGACCCAGTACTTC.